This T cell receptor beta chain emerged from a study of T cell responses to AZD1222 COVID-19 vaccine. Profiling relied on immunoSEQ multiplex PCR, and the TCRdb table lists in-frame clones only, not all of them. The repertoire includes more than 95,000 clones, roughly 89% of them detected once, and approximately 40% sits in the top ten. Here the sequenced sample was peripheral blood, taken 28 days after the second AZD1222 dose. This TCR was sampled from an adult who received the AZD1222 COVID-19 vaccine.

For the CDR3, the DNA is TGTGCCAGCCTGAAACTAGGTTCCTATGGCTACACCTTC. Its translation is CASLKLGSYGYTF. The chain employs TRBV12-3 or TRBV12-4 and TRBJ1-2; D is uncertain. The CDR3 is made up of 13 amino acids. With 8 bases removed from V and 4 bases from J, the gap between germline ends came to 14 bases.